The source of this TCR beta chain is a study of identical twins. Findings and limits, study-wide: Memory repertoires lacked the insertion deficit that abundant cord blood beta clonotypes showed.

One entry per CDR3 protein results from TCRdb running MiXCR on the 5' RACE reads. The data show more than 350,000 distinct CDR3 sequences, with roughly 10% seen just once and about 9.1% held by the top ten. This clonotype has just a few counts. Antigen specificity is unknown. The CDR3 runs to 15 residues. Germline assignment: CDR1 SGHRS and CDR2 YFSETQ. J gave up 4 bases and V 1 base, and 4 bases lay outside the gene matches. Only healthy Caucasians were enrolled as donors. The receptor's source is a woman in her fifties or sixties in good health. This chain links TRBV5-1 with TRBJ2-1, with 8 bases that match TRBD2. The material sequenced was naive T cells sorted from blood. CDR3 DNA: TGCGCCAGCAGCTTGACTAGCGGTTATTACAATGAGCAGTTCTTC. Protein product: CASSLTSGYYNEQFF.